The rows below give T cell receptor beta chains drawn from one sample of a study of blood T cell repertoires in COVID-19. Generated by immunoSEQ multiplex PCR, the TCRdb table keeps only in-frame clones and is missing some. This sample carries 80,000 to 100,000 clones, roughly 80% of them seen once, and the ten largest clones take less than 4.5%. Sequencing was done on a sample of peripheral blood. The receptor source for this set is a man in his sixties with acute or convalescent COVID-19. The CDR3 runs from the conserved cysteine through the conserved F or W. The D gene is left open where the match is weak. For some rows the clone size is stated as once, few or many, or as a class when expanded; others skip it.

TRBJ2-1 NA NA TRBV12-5 CASGLAGVNEQFF
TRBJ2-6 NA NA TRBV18 CASSPRLGSGANVLTF
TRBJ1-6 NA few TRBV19 CASRPTGGGSPLHF
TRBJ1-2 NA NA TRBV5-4 CASSFVSQVGGGYTF
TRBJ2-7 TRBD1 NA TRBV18 CASSSGTGGLEQYF
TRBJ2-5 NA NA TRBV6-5 CASSLRGPGETQYF
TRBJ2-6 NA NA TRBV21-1 CASNIDRLSGANVLTF
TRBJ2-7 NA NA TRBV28 CASSLDQEAYEQYF
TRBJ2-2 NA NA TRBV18 CASSPFITREVDGELFF
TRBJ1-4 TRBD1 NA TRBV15 CATSRGQGEKLFF
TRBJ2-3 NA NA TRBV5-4 CASSLDGGGTDTQYF
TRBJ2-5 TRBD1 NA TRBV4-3 CASSRTGRQETQYF
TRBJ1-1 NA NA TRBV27 CASSSTVFLNTEAFF
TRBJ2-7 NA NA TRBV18 CASSLENRVWQYF
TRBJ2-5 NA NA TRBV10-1 CASSEGGSQETQYF
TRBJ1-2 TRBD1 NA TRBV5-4 CASSAAGQLRYGYTF
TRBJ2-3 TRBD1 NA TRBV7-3 CASSLRGTGTDTQYF
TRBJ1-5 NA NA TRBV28 CASSDHILADQPQHF
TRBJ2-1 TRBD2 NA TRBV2 CASSFSGGAPNEQFF
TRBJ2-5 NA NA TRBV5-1 CASSLGVGGDQETQYF
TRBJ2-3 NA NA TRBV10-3 CAISVFGGMLWSDTQYF
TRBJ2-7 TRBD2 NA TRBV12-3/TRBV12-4 CASRAGAPYEQYF
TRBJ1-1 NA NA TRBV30 CAWSQGADTEAFF
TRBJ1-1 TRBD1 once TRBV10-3 CAIRATGGGTEAFF
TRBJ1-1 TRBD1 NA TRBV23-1 CASSQGCVKDRAVTEAFF
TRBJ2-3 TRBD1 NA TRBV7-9 CASSLGRGTGLADTQYF
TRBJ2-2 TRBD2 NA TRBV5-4 CASSLGLAGNTGELFF
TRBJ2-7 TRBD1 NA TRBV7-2 CASSPYSTGTAYEQYF